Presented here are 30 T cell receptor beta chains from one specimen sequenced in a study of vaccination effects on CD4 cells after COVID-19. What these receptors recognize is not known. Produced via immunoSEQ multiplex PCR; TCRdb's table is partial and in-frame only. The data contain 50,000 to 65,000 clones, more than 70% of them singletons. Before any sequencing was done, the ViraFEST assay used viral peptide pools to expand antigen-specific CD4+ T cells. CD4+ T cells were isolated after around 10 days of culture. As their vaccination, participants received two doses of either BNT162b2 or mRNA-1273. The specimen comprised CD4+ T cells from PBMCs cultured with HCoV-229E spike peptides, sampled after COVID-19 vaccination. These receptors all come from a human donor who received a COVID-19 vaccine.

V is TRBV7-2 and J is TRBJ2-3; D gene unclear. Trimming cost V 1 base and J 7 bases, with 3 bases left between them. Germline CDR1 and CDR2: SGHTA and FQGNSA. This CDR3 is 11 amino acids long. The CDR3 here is CASSLENTQYF. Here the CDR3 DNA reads TGTGCCAGCAGCTTAGAAAATACGCAGTATTTT.

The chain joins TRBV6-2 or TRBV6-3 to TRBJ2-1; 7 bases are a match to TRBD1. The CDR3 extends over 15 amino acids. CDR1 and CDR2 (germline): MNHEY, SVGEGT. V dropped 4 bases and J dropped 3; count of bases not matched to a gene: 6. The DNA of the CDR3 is TGTGCCAGCAGTTCGGGACAGAATCTCTACAATGAGCAGTTCTTC. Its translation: CASSSGQNLYNEQFF.

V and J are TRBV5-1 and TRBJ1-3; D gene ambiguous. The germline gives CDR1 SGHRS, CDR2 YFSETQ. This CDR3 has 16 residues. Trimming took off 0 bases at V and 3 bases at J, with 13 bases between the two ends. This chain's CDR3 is CASSLVVGSSGNTIYF. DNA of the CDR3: TGCGCCAGCAGCTTGGTGGTAGGGTCTAGTGGAAACACCATATATTTT.

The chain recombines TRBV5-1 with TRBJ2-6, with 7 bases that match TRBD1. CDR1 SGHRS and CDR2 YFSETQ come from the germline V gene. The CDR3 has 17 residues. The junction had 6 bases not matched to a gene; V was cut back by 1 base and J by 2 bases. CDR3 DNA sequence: TGCGCCAGCAGCTTGAGGGGACAGATGGCTGGGGCCAACGTCCTGACTTTC. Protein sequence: CASSLRGQMAGANVLTF.

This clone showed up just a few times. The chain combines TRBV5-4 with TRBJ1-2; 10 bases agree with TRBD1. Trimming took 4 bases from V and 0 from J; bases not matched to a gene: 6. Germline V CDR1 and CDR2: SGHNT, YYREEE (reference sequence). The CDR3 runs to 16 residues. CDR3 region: CASSPTGQGTNYGYTF. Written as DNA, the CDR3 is TGTGCCAGCAGCCCGACGGGACAGGGGACTAACTATGGCTACACCTTC.

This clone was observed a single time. CDR3 DNA sequence: TGTGCCAGCAGCTTAGATTCCTTCCGGGGGCTTACCGGCAATCAGCCCCAGCATTTT. Translated, it gives CASSLDSFRGLTGNQPQHF. V is TRBV7-2 and J is TRBJ1-5, with a possible D match to TRBD1 (6 bases). CDR1 is SGHTA and CDR2 is FQGNSA in the germline V gene. V gave up 1 base and J gave up 2 bases, with 21 bases separating them. The CDR3 length is 19 residues. Full variable domain (rest looked up from reference TRBV7-2 and TRBJ1-5): GAGVSQSPSNKVTEKGKDVELRCDPISGHTALYWYRQSLGQGLEFLIYFQGNSAPDKSGLPSDRFSAERTGGSVSTLTIQRTQQEDSAVYLCASSLDSFRGLTGNQPQHFGDGTRLSIL.

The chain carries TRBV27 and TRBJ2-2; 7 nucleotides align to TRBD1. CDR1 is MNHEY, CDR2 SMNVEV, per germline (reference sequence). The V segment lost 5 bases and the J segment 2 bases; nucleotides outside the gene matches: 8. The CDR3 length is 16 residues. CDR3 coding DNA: TGTGCCAGCAGTCCTAGGGGACAGACCAACACCGGGGAGCTGTTTTTT. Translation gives CASSPRGQTNTGELFF.

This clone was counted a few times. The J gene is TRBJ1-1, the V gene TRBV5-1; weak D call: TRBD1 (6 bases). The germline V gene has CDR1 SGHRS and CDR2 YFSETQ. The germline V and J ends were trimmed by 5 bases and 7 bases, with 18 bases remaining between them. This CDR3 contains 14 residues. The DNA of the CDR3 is TGCGCCAGCAGGTACTATGTTGGACAGAGTGAAGCTTTCTTT. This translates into CASRYYVGQSEAFF.

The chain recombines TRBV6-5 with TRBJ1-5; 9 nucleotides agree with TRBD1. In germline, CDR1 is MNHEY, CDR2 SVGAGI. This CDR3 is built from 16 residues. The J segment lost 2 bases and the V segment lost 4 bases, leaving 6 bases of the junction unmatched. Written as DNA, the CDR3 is TGTGCCAGCAGTTCGCTGGGACAGGGAGGCAATCAGCCCCAGCATTTT. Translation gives CASSSLGQGGNQPQHF.

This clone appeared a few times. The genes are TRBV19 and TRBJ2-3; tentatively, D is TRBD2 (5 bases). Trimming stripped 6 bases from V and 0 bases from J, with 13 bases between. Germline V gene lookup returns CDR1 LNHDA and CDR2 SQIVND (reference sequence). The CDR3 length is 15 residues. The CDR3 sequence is CASRYGGRSTDTQYF. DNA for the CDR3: TGTGCCAGTAGATACGGCGGGCGCAGCACAGATACGCAGTATTTT.

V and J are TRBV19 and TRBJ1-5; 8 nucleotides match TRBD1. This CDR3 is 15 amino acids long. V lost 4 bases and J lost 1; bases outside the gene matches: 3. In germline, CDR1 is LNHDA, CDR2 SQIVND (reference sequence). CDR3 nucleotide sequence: TGTGCCAGTAGTACGGACAGGGCAAGCAATCAGCCCCAGCATTTT. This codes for CASSTDRASNQPQHF.

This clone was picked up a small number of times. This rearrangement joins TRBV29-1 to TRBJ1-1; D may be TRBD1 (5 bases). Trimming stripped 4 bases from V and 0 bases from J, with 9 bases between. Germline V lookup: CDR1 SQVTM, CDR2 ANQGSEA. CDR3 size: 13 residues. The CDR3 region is CSVGQGLNTEAFF. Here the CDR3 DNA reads TGCAGCGTTGGGCAGGGCCTGAACACTGAAGCTTTCTTT.

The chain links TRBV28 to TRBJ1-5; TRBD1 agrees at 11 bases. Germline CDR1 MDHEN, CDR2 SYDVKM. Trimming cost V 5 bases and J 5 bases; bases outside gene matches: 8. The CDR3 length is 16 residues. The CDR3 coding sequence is TGTGCCAGCAGTGTCAGGACAGGGGGCGGGTATCAGCCCCAGCATTTT. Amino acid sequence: CASSVRTGGGYQPQHF.

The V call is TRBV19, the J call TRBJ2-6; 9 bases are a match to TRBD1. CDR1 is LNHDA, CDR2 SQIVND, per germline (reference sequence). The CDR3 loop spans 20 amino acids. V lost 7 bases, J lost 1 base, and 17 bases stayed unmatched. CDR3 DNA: TGTGCCAGTATAGGACAGGGGATATTGAATTTTGGGTCTGGGGCCAACGTCCTGACTTTC. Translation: CASIGQGILNFGSGANVLTF.

In DNA, the CDR3 is TGTGCCAGCGGGGACGCTGGAAACACCATATATTTT. Residues: CASGDAGNTIYF. The chain combines TRBV11-2 with TRBJ1-3; a weak D match, TRBD1 (5 bases). The CDR3 sequence is 12 residues long. Trimming cost V 8 bases and J 2 bases, with 7 bases left between them. Per germline, CDR1 SGHAT and CDR2 FQNNGV.

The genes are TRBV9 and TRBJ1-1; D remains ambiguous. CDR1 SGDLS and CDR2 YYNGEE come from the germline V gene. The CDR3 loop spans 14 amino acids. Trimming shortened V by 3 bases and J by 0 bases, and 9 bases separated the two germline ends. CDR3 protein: CASSARRVNTEAFF. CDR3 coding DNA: TGTGCCAGCAGCGCCCGACGGGTGAACACTGAAGCTTTCTTT.

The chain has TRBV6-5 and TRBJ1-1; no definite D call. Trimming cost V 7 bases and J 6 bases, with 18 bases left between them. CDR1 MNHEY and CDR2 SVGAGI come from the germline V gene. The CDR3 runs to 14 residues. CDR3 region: CASIRAPSRAEAFF. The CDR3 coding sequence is TGTGCCAGCATCCGTGCTCCAAGTCGCGCTGAAGCTTTCTTT.

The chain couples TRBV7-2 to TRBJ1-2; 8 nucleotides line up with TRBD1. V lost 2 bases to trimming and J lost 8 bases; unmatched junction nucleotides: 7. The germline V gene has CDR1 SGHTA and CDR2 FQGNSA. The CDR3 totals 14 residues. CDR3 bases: TGTGCCAGCAGCTTAAAGACAGGGGATCAAGGCTACACCTTC. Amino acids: CASSLKTGDQGYTF.

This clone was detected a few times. CDR3 nucleotides: TGTGCCAGCAGCCTGACCCGGGAGACCCAGTACTTC. Protein sequence: CASSLTRETQYF. The genes are TRBV3-1 (or the pseudogene TRBV3-2) and TRBJ2-5; D call uncertain. The CDR3 sequence is 12 residues long. CDR1 is LGHDT, CDR2 YNNKEL, per germline (reference sequence). The V end was cut by 4 bases, the J end by 5 bases, with 8 bases between.

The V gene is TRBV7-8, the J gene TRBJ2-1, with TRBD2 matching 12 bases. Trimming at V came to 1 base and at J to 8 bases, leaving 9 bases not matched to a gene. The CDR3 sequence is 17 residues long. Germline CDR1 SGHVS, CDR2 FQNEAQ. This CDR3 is CASSLGRLAGGPYEQFF. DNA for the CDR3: TGTGCCAGCAGCTTAGGAAGGCTAGCGGGGGGGCCTTATGAGCAGTTCTTC.

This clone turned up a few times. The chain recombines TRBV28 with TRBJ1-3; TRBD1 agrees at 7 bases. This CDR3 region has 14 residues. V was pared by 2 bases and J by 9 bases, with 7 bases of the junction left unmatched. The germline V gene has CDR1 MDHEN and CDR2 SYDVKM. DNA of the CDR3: TGTGCCAGCAGTTTAGACAGGGCACGGTCCACCATATATTTT. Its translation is CASSLDRARSTIYF.

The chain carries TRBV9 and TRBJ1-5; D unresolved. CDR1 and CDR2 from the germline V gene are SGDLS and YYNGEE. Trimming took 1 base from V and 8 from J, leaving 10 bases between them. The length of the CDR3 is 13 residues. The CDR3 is CASSVSPGKPQHF. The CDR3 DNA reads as TGTGCCAGCAGCGTATCGCCGGGTAAGCCCCAGCATTTT.

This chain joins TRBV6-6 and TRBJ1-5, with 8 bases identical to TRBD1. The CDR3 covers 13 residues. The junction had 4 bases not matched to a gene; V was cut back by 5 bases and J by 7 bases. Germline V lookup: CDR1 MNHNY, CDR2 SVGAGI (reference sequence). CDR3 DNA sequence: TGTGCCAGCAGTAGACAGGGGATGCAGCCCCAGCATTTT. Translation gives CASSRQGMQPQHF.

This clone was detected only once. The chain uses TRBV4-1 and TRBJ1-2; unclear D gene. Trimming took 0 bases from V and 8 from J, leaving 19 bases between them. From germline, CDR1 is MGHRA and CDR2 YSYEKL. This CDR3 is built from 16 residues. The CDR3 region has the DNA TGCGCCAGCAGCCAAGATATGGGTTTCTTTCCCAGGGGCTACACCTTC. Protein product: CASSQDMGFFPRGYTF.

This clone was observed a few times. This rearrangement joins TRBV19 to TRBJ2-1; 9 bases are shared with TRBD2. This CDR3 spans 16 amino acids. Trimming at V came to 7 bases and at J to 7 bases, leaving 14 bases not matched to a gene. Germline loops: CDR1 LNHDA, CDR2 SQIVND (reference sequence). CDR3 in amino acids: CASNAGGHLGGNEQFF. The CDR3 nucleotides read TGTGCCAGTAACGCGGGGGGGCACCTTGGGGGGAATGAGCAGTTCTTC.

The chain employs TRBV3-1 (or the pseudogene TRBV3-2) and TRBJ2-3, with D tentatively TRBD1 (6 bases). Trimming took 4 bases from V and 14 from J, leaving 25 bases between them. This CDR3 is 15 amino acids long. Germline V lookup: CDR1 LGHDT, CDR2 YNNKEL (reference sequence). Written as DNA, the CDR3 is TGTGCCAGCAGCCGAAACAGGGTTTCTAAGGGTATCATGTATTTT. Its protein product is CASSRNRVSKGIMYF.

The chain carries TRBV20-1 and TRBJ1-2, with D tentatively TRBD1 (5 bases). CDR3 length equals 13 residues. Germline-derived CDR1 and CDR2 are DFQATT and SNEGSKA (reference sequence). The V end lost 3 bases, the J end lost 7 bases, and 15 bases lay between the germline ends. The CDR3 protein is CSASMQGGRGYTF. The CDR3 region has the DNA TGCAGTGCTAGTATGCAGGGCGGGCGTGGCTACACCTTC.

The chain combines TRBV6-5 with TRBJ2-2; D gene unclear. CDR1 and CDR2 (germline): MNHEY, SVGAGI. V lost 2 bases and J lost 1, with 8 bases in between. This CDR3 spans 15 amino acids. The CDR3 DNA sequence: TGTGCCAGCAGTTACGGCAACCTGAACACCGGGGAGCTGTTTTTT. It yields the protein CASSYGNLNTGELFF.

The DNA for the CDR3 is TGCGCCAGCAGCCCTATCGCTGGGGACCCCACAACCAATGAGCAGTTCTTC. As protein: CASSPIAGDPTTNEQFF. The gene calls are TRBV4-3 and TRBJ2-1, with D possibly called TRBD1 or TRBD2 (5 bases each). The CDR3 has 17 amino acids. Per germline, CDR1 LGHNA and CDR2 YSLEER. Between the trimmed V and J ends, which lost 4 bases and 6 bases, there was a span of 22 bases.

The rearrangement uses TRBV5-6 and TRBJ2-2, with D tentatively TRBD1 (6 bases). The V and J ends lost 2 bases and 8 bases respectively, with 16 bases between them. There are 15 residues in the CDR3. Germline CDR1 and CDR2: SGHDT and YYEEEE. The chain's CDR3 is CASSFTQGHLGELFF. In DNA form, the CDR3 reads TGTGCCAGCAGCTTCACCCAGGGACATTTGGGGGAGCTGTTTTTT. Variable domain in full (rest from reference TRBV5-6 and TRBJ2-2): DAGVTQSPTHLIKTRGQQVTLRCSPKSGHDTVSWYQQALGQGPQFIFQYYEEEERQRGNFPDRFSGHQFPNYSSELNVNALLLGDSALYLCASSFTQGHLGELFFGEGSRLTVL.